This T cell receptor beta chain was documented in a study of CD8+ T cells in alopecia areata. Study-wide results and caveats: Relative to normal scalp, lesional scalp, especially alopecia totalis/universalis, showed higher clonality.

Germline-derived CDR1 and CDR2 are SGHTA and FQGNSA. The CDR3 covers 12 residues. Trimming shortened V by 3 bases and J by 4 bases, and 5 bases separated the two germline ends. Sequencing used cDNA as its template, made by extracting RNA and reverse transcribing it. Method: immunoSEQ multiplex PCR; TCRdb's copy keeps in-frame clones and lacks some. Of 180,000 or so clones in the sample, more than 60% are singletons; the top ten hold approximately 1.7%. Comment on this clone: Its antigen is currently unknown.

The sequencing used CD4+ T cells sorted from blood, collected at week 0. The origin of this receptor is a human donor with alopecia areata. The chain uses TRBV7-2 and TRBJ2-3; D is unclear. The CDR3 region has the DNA TGTGCCAGCAGCTTTTCCGCAGATACGCAGTATTTT. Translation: CASSFSADTQYF. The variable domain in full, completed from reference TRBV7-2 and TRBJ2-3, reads GAGVSQSPSNKVTEKGKDVELRCDPISGHTALYWYRQSLGQGLEFLIYFQGNSAPDKSGLPSDRFSAERTGGSVSTLTIQRTQQEDSAVYLCASSFSADTQYFGPGTRLTVL.